This T cell receptor (beta chain) was recovered during a study of cytomegalovirus exposure and HLA in healthy donors. Overall study findings and caveats: It was reported that the classifier diagnosed cytomegalovirus status with high specificity and sensitivity in both the original and validation cohorts. Later analysis identified around 15,000 TCR beta sequences associated with HLA alleles, using a false discovery rate threshold of 0.05. The sole available immune exposure information was CMV serostatus.

PCR employed 60 Vbeta and 13 Jbeta primers. In the original processing: In a later analysis, of tens of millions of unique beta chains, roughly 11 million appeared in at least two donors. TCRdb keeps only in-frame clones here, not all; method: immunoSEQ multiplex PCR. That table supplies the V and J calls and clone size; D and trimming were determined from the DNA. Of roughly 190,000 clones listed, more than 9.5% are singletons. Only a few counts were recorded for this clone. The antigen is unknown. This CDR3 spans 14 amino acids. Between the trimmed V and J ends, which lost 3 bases and 3 bases, there was a span of 10 bases. The germline gives CDR1 MGHRA, CDR2 YSYEKL.

This sequence originates from a man aged 50 or older in good health and CMV-seropositive. Sample: PBMCs. This sequence joins TRBV4-1 and TRBJ2-3, with D unclear. CDR3 DNA: TGCGCCAGCAGCCAGAGCCCCGGGACAGATACGCAGTATTTT. Amino acids: CASSQSPGTDTQYF.